The subject of this entry is one T cell receptor (beta chain). Its target is unknown. These data originate in a study of beta chain features in type 1 diabetes. Study information: Age and gender were similar between patients and healthy donors, as were cell yields. Study-wide results and caveats: Type 1 diabetes patients showed fewer insertions and more deletions at VDJ junctions. Type 1 diabetes patients had moderately but significantly shorter TCRB CDR3s in all four CD4+ subsets.

Reverse transcription of all isolated RNA meant that expressed TCRB transcripts were sequenced. The repertoire was sequenced with immunoSEQ multiplex PCR; TCRdb's copy has only in-frame clones and lacks some. Among 240,000 or so clones listed, roughly 70% were seen once. The CDR3 has 12 amino acids. V was cut by 4 bases and J by 1 base, with 7 bases left in between. Germline CDR1 reads GTSNPN; CDR2 reads SVGIG (reference sequence). The sample taken for sequencing was naive CD4+ T cells from blood. The source is a man aged 30-40 years in good health. This chain uses TRBV30 with TRBJ1-1, with D possibly TRBD1 on 5 matching bases. CDR3 nucleotides: TGTGCCTGGAAAGGGGAGAACACTGAAGCTTTCTTT. It encodes CAWKGENTEAFF.